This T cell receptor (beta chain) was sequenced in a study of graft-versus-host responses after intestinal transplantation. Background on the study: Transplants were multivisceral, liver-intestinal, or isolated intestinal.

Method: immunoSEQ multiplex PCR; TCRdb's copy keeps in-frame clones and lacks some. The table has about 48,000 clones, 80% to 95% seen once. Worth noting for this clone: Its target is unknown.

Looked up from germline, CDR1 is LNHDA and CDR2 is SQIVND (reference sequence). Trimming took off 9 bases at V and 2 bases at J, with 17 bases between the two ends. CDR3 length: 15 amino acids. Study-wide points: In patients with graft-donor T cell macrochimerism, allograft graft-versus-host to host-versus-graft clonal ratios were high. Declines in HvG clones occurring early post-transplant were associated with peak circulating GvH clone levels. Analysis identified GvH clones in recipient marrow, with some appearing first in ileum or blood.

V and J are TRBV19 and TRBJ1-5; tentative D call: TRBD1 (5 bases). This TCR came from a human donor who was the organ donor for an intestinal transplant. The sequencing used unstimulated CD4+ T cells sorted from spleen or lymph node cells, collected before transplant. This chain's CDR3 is CASRDRRAGNQPQHF. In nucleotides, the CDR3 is TGTGCCAGCCGGGACCGCCGAGCGGGCAATCAGCCCCAGCATTTT.